This T cell receptor (beta chain) was sequenced for a study of blood T cell repertoires in COVID-19 (dated by TCRdb to about 2020). Describing the broader study: Samples covering the acute and convalescent phases of COVID-19 were provided by collaborators in the United States, Italy and Spain. The material from the prospective study consisted of cDNA or gDNA derived from T cells, B-cell-depleted T cells, or PBMCs. Subjects who had been exposed to COVID-19, were actively infected with it, or had recovered from it provided the deeply sampled blood TCRbeta repertoires that made up the dataset. The repertoires were released in a freely available public database intended as a resource for research on the immune response to SARS-CoV-2. Samples were obtained from the ongoing ImmuneRACE study (first 160 participants) and from over a thousand subjects provided by 6 global collaborators. A de-identified subject ID, COVID-19 status, age in years and sex were almost always included in the sample metadata. Where available, HLA class I and class II types were obtained from metadata supplied by the sample provider rather than from assay-based typing. The study at large found these results: The amount of clinical and demographic metadata varied by source and participant and was provided uncurated.

On this clone itself: Its antigen is unknown. One base away there is no much larger clone; base qualities are not given.

The immunoSEQ Assay, a bias-controlled multiplex PCR, was used to amplify TCRbeta CDR3 regions from genomic DNA. On the authors' methods: Nucleated cell counts per sample were estimated from amplification of reference gene primers within the assay. To quantify the absolute abundance of each unique TCRbeta CDR3 rearrangement, sequence reads were collapsed and filtered. For each sample, productive Simpson clonality was calculated as the square root of Simpson's diversity index over productive rearrangements. TCRdb carries this immuneACCESS record with in-frame sequences only. Its versions omit some clonotypes, under half of them owing to an unresolved V gene in the studies checked, with the rest unexplained. The V and J calls and clone size were taken over from that table, and D and trimming were inferred from the DNA. The sample table lists roughly 100,000 clones, about 80% of them with a count of one. The ten largest clones represent 10% to 15% of the sample.

Collaborating institutions collected whole blood in K2EDTA tubes following their own protocols. For TCRbeta analysis, collaborator samples were shipped as frozen whole blood, as isolated PBMCs, or as DNA extracted from either sample type. The germline V gene (reference sequence) specifies LGHDT as CDR1 and YNNKEL as CDR2. Trimming removed 4 bases from V and 9 bases from J, leaving 19 bases between the germline ends. Taken from cysteine to phenylalanine, the CDR3 has 16 residues. Only the CDR3 DNA is retained, 48 bases long and in frame from the first base. Sample: peripheral blood. This chain joins TRBV3-1 (or the pseudogene TRBV3-2) to TRBJ1-6; matching of 6 bases hints at TRBD1 as the D gene. The TCR comes from a human donor in a cohort sampled during active or convalescent COVID-19. CDR3 loop: CASSPEPGHRLSPLHF. The DNA is TGTGCCAGCAGCCCAGAGCCGGGACACAGACTTTCACCCCTCCACTTT.